The 9 T cell receptor beta chains below were found in one sample sequenced in a study of PD-1 blockade in classical Hodgkin lymphoma. Here immunoSEQ multiplex PCR was the method, and the copy in TCRdb shows in-frame clones only, minus some. Counted here are some 45,000 clones, 88% occurring once; the ten biggest clones make up roughly a tenth. In every patient, relapse followed autologous stem cell transplantation, while exposure to brentuximab vedotin differed. Sequenced here: peripheral blood mononuclear cells (PBMCs), sampled at baseline. All receptors derive from a human donor with classical Hodgkin lymphoma.

The J gene is TRBJ2-7, the V gene TRBV28; 8 nucleotides agree with TRBD2. This CDR3 comprises 14 residues. Trimming took 6 bases from V and 0 from J; bases not matched to a gene: 4. Germline V gene data show CDR1 as MDHEN and CDR2 as SYDVKM. Here the CDR3 DNA reads TGTGCCAGCAGGCCAGCGGGAGTCTCCTACGAGCAGTACTTC. It translates to CASRPAGVSYEQYF.

The genes are TRBV9 and TRBJ2-7, with 7 bases aligning to TRBD2. V lost 7 bases, J lost 7 bases, and 17 bases stayed unmatched. The CDR3 loop spans 15 amino acids. Per germline, CDR1 SGDLS and CDR2 YYNGEE. CDR3 bases: TGTGCCAGCGGGCGGGGAGGGATCTCCTCGAGGGAGCAGTACTTC. Its protein product is CASGRGGISSREQYF.

The rearrangement links TRBV19 to TRBJ2-7; 10 bases map to TRBD2. This CDR3 has 14 residues. V shed 5 bases, J shed 4 bases, and the junction held 5 bases outside the gene matches. Germline CDR1 LNHDA, CDR2 SQIVND (reference sequence). The CDR3 coding sequence is TGTGCCAGTAGTTTCACTAGCGGGAAGTACGAGCAGTACTTC. This gives the protein CASSFTSGKYEQYF.

The chain links TRBV27 to TRBJ2-2; 14 positions agree with TRBD2. The germline CDR1 and CDR2 sequences are MNHEY and SMNVEV (reference sequence). The CDR3 runs 18 residues. V dropped 4 bases and J dropped 0; count of bases not matched to a gene: 4. Here the CDR3 reads CASSSPGLAGANTGELFF. Written as DNA, the CDR3 is TGTGCCAGCAGTTCACCGGGACTAGCGGGAGCGAACACCGGGGAGCTGTTTTTT.

The chain links TRBV29-1 to TRBJ2-3; TRBD1 matches 8 bases. The length of the CDR3 is 13 residues. After removal of 1 base from V and 6 bases from J, the junction contained 3 bases not matched to a gene. From germline, CDR1 is SQVTM and CDR2 ANQGSEA. For the CDR3, the DNA is TGCAGCGTTGAAGGGACAGGGACGGATACGCAGTATTTT. This encodes CSVEGTGTDTQYF.

The chain carries TRBV7-8 and TRBJ2-3; D assignment may be TRBD1 or TRBD2 (6 bases each). Germline assignment: CDR1 SGHVS and CDR2 FQNEAQ. The CDR3 is 16 residues long. V was cut by 2 bases and J by 0 bases, with 12 bases left in between. The DNA of the CDR3 is TGTGCCAGCAGCTTAAGTTGGGGGGCTAGCACAGATACGCAGTATTTT. Translation: CASSLSWGASTDTQYF.

The V gene is TRBV11-2, the J gene TRBJ2-5; D perhaps matches TRBD2 (6 bases). CDR1 and CDR2 (germline): SGHAT, FQNNGV. The CDR3 consists of 12 residues. The V end was cut by 7 bases, the J end by 5 bases, with 11 bases between. CDR3 sequence: CASMGGGETQYF. For the CDR3, the DNA is TGTGCCAGCATGGGGGGTGGGGAGACCCAGTACTTC. Drawing the rest from reference TRBV11-2 and TRBJ2-5, the complete variable domain is EAGVAQSPRYKIIEKRQSVAFWCNPISGHATLYWYQQILGQGPKLLIQFQNNGVVDDSQLPKDRFSAERLKGVDSTLKIQPAKLEDSAVYLCASMGGGETQYFGPGTRLLVL.

This clone was detected only once. V gene TRBV5-1 combines with J gene TRBJ2-3; D unresolved. CDR3 length: 15 amino acids. Germline CDR1 is SGHRS and CDR2 is YFSETQ. Trimming cost V 0 bases and J 2 bases, with 10 bases left between them. CDR3 DNA sequence: TGCGCCAGCAGCTTGGGAGCGACACCCACAGATACGCAGTATTTT. Translation gives CASSLGATPTDTQYF.

On this clone: A junction end diverges from the germline sequence, so it may reflect a read error. V is TRBV4-3 and J is TRBJ1-5; 7 bases match TRBD1. The CDR3 length is 14 residues. Germline-derived CDR1 and CDR2 are LGHNA and YSLEER. The CDR3: CASSQDRVGQPQHF. For the CDR3, the DNA is TGCGCCAGCAGTCAAGACAGGGTAGGACAGCCCCAGCATTTT.